Below are 30 T cell receptor beta chains sequenced from a single sample in a study of T cell therapy after organ transplantation. These receptors' antigens are unknown. The assay was immunoSEQ multiplex PCR, and TCRdb's table has in-frame clones only and misses some. The repertoire has about 20,000 clones, roughly 84% of them found once; the top ten carry around a third. Time point given: 20-29 weeks after completion of therapy. Specimen: CD8+ T cells from blood, collected after autologous CMV-specific T cell therapy. The receptors shown here come from a human patient who had received a solid organ transplant and had CMV disease. T cells may partly derive from the graft donor.

This chain joins TRBV15 and TRBJ2-1, with TRBD1 matching 8 bases. The CDR3 loop spans 17 amino acids. Germline CDR1 and CDR2: LNHNV and YYDKDF (reference sequence). Trimming removed 5 bases from V and 7 bases from J; junction bases left unmatched: 16. CDR3 DNA: TGTGCCACCAGCGGAAGACAGGGGAATATAGTCACGAATGAGCAGTTCTTC. It yields the protein CATSGRQGNIVTNEQFF. The full variable domain, in which reference TRBV15 and TRBJ2-1 provide the parts outside the CDR3, is DAMVIQNPRYQVTQFGKPVTLSCSQTLNHNVMYWYQQKSSQAPKLLFHYYDKDFNNEADTPDNFQSRRPNTSFCFLDIRSPGLGDTAMYLCATSGRQGNIVTNEQFFGPGTRLTVL.

V gene TRBV5-1 combines with J gene TRBJ1-2, with a tentative D call TRBD1 (6 bases). The CDR3 loop spans 16 amino acids. Germline V CDR1 and CDR2: SGHRS, YFSETQ. Trimming shortened V by 0 bases and J by 3 bases, and 15 bases separated the two germline ends. CDR3 protein: CASSLDVKGVDYGYTF. The CDR3 DNA is TGCGCCAGCAGCTTGGACGTTAAGGGGGTCGACTATGGCTACACCTTC.

The chain couples TRBV13 to TRBJ1-1, with D unresolved. CDR1 and CDR2 from the germline V gene are PRHDT and FYEKMQ (reference sequence). This CDR3 spans 12 amino acids. Trimming took 6 bases from V and 1 from J, leaving 6 bases between them. The DNA for the CDR3 is TGTGCCAGCAGTGGCGGGAACACTGAAGCTTTCTTT. As protein: CASSGGNTEAFF.

As DNA, the CDR3 is TGTGCCAGCAGTCCACTGCCAACTAATGAAAAACTGTTTTTT. It translates to CASSPLPTNEKLFF. The chain uses TRBV2 and TRBJ1-4; D is undetermined. Trimming took 5 bases from V and 0 from J, leaving 7 bases between them. Germline V gene data show CDR1 as SNHLY and CDR2 as FYNNEI. The CDR3 is 14 residues long.

The genes are TRBV19 and TRBJ2-7, with TRBD2 identical over 10 bases. Per the germline V gene, CDR1 is LNHDA and CDR2 is SQIVND (reference sequence). After removal of 6 bases from V and 5 bases from J, the junction contained 10 bases not matched to a gene. The CDR3 loop spans 15 amino acids. For the CDR3, the DNA is TGTGCCAGTAGCATGGTGGGACTAGCGTCCCACGAGCAGTACTTC. This gives the protein CASSMVGLASHEQYF.

This clone appeared once. The chain couples TRBV5-4 to TRBJ2-7; D call uncertain. V dropped 0 bases and J dropped 5 bases, with 15 bases sitting between them. Germline V gene lookup returns CDR1 SGHNT and CDR2 YYREEE (reference sequence). The CDR3 is made up of 15 amino acids. CDR3 nucleotide sequence: TGTGCCAGCAGCTTGGGCCCGGGCCCATTGGACGAGCAGTACTTC. Amino acids: CASSLGPGPLDEQYF.

The chain employs TRBV28 and TRBJ1-1; 7 bases map to TRBD1. CDR3 size: 13 residues. The germline V gene has CDR1 MDHEN and CDR2 SYDVKM. Germline trimming cut 7 bases from V and 5 bases from J; bases unmatched to any gene: 7. The CDR3 loop reads CASIGRGRTEAFF. The CDR3 DNA follows: TGTGCCAGCATCGGAAGGGGGCGAACTGAAGCTTTCTTT.

The chain is built from TRBV12-5 and TRBJ2-7, with TRBD2 identical over 8 bases. Germline V gene sequence: CDR1 LGHNT, CDR2 FRNRAP. CDR3 size: 15 residues. Unmatched junction bases numbered 9, after V lost 2 bases and J lost 6 bases. CDR3 region: CASGLRTSLFPEQYF. The CDR3 bases are TGTGCTAGTGGTTTGAGGACTAGCCTTTTTCCCGAGCAGTACTTC.

This CDR3 is CASSDTTGSDTQYF. The CDR3 nucleotides are TGTGCCAGCAGTGATACGACAGGATCAGATACGCAGTATTTT. The chain recombines TRBV2 with TRBJ2-3, with D possibly matching TRBD1 (6 bases). This CDR3 contains 14 residues. The germline V gene has CDR1 SNHLY and CDR2 FYNNEI. The V end was cut by 3 bases, the J end by 4 bases, with 11 bases between.

This clone was found a few times. The V and J genes are TRBV18 and TRBJ2-1; unclear D gene. The ends were cut back, 2 bases at V and 1 base at J, with 12 bases in the middle. Germline CDR1 KGHSH, CDR2 LQKENI. CDR3 size: 16 residues. The CDR3 loop is CASSPRVIGSYNEQFF. The CDR3 region has the DNA TGTGCCAGCTCACCAAGGGTAATTGGTTCCTACAATGAGCAGTTCTTC.

In nucleotides, the CDR3 is TGTGCCACCAGCAGAGGGGGATTAAATCAGCCCCAGCATTTT. Translating gives CATSRGGLNQPQHF. The chain couples TRBV15 to TRBJ1-5; D is ambiguous. The CDR3 sequence is 14 residues long. Germline-derived CDR1 and CDR2 are LNHNV and YYDKDF (reference sequence). V shed 1 base and J shed 4 bases, with 8 bases lying between them.

The chain uses TRBV11-2 and TRBJ2-1; 9 bases map to TRBD1. J lost 6 bases, V lost 5 bases, and 8 bases had no gene match. Germline V gives CDR1 SGHAT, CDR2 FQNNGV. CDR3 length: 15 amino acids. The CDR3 loop reads CASSTPGQGLNEQFF. The CDR3 coding sequence is TGTGCCAGCAGCACACCGGGACAGGGACTCAATGAGCAGTTCTTC.

This clone appeared a few times. The chain recombines TRBV19 with TRBJ2-7; no reliable D call. Per the germline V gene, CDR1 is LNHDA and CDR2 is SQIVND (reference sequence). Trimming took 9 bases from V and 0 from J, leaving 12 bases between them. The CDR3 consists of 13 residues. This CDR3 reads CASRTASSYEQYF. CDR3 nucleotide sequence: TGTGCCAGCCGAACAGCGAGCTCCTACGAGCAGTACTTC.

The V and J genes are TRBV9 and TRBJ2-4, with 8 bases that match TRBD2. Germline CDR1 SGDLS, CDR2 YYNGEE. The CDR3 is made up of 15 amino acids. Trimming cost V 3 bases and J 7 bases; bases outside gene matches: 9. Here the CDR3 DNA reads TGTGCCAGCAGCGCCGCTGGTAGCGGGACGAACATTCAGTACTTC. Residues: CASSAAGSGTNIQYF.

This clone appeared a single time. CDR3 nucleotide sequence: TGTGCCAGCAGCCCGACTAGCCAGGGCGAGCAGTACTTC. Amino acids: CASSPTSQGEQYF. The J gene is TRBJ2-7, the V gene TRBV27; TRBD2 agrees at 7 bases. The length of the CDR3 is 13 residues. Germline lookup yields CDR1 MNHEY and CDR2 SMNVEV (reference sequence). V shed 6 bases, J shed 6 bases, and the junction held 8 bases outside the gene matches.

V gene TRBV7-9 combines with J gene TRBJ2-1, with 7 bases matching TRBD2. V was pared by 1 base and J by 7 bases, with 1 base of the junction left unmatched. The CDR3 has 13 amino acids. Looked up from germline, CDR1 is SEHNR and CDR2 is FQNEAQ (reference sequence). This CDR3 reads CASSLGLANEQFF. The CDR3 region has the DNA TGTGCCAGCAGCTTAGGACTAGCTAATGAGCAGTTCTTC.

This rearrangement joins TRBV5-4 to TRBJ2-7; a weak D match, TRBD1 (5 bases). The germline CDR1 and CDR2 sequences are SGHNT and YYREEE (reference sequence). Trimming left V 1 base short and J 2 bases short, with 13 bases between. The length of the CDR3 is 15 residues. In nucleotides, the CDR3 is TGTGCCAGCAGCTTGCCCCAGGGATTGACCTACGAGCAGTACTTC. Encoded protein: CASSLPQGLTYEQYF.

The rearrangement uses TRBV7-8 and TRBJ2-3; D gene uncertain. CDR3 length equals 14 residues. V was clipped by 4 bases and J by 5 bases, with 13 bases between them. In germline, CDR1 is SGHVS, CDR2 FQNEAQ. CDR3 loop: CASSSSSSIDTQYF. The CDR3 nucleotides are TGTGCCAGCAGCTCCTCTTCTAGTATAGATACGCAGTATTTT.

The DNA of the CDR3 is TGTGCCAGTAGTATTAGTTTAACAGGGAGAACTGAAGCTTTCTTT. Protein: CASSISLTGRTEAFF. The gene calls are TRBV19 and TRBJ1-1; maybe TRBD1 (6 bases). CDR3 length: 15 amino acids. V lost 3 bases and J lost 5, with 16 bases in between. CDR1 and CDR2 from the germline V gene are LNHDA and SQIVND (reference sequence).

The rearrangement joins TRBV7-9 to TRBJ2-1, with D hard to call. The CDR3 covers 13 residues. V was clipped by 5 bases and J by 2 bases, with 7 bases between them. Germline V gene lookup returns CDR1 SEHNR and CDR2 FQNEAQ (reference sequence). The CDR3 here is CASSHPAYNEQFF. The CDR3 nucleotides read TGTGCCAGCAGCCACCCGGCCTACAATGAGCAGTTCTTC.

The rearrangement links TRBV5-1 to TRBJ1-2, with D possibly matching TRBD1 (6 bases). The germline V gene has CDR1 SGHRS and CDR2 YFSETQ. Deletions cut 2 bases from V and 6 bases from J, with 23 bases between. The CDR3 sequence is 17 residues long. The CDR3 spells CASSFLIPGTKKDGYTF. CDR3 in DNA: TGCGCCAGCAGCTTCTTGATACCGGGGACAAAAAAGGATGGCTACACCTTC.

The rearrangement uses TRBV6-1 and TRBJ2-4, with a weak D call TRBD1 (6 bases). There are 15 residues in the CDR3. Looked up from germline, CDR1 is MNHNS and CDR2 is SASEGT. V lost 9 bases, J lost 1 base, and 16 bases lay in between. The CDR3 reads CARARGWVAKNIQYF. The CDR3 bases are TGTGCCAGGGCCAGGGGATGGGTGGCCAAAAACATTCAGTACTTC.

The chain links TRBV5-1 to TRBJ2-1, with D perhaps TRBD1 (6 bases). The CDR3 spans 14 residues. Germline CDR1 reads SGHRS; CDR2 reads YFSETQ. V shed 4 bases and J shed 3 bases, with 11 bases lying between them. The CDR3 DNA follows: TGCGCCAGCAGCCCCGGACAGAACTACAATGAGCAGTTCTTC. Its translation is CASSPGQNYNEQFF.

This rearrangement joins TRBV7-6 to TRBJ2-2; no clear D. In germline, CDR1 is SGHVS, CDR2 FNYEAQ. The CDR3 sequence is 13 residues long. Trimming took off 1 base at V and 4 bases at J, with 4 bases between the two ends. This chain's CDR3 is CASSLGGTGELFF. Written as DNA, the CDR3 is TGTGCCAGCAGCTTAGGAGGCACCGGGGAGCTGTTTTTT.

The V call is TRBV2, the J call TRBJ2-1; maybe TRBD1 (5 bases). The germline V and J ends were trimmed by 6 bases and 3 bases, with 12 bases remaining between them. Germline V lookup: CDR1 SNHLY, CDR2 FYNNEI. The CDR3 extends over 14 amino acids. CDR3 coding DNA: TGTGCCAGCAGCCAGGGTTTGGGCTACAATGAGCAGTTCTTC. Its protein product is CASSQGLGYNEQFF. The variable domain in full, completed from reference TRBV2 and TRBJ2-1, reads EPEVTQTPSHQVTQMGQEVILRCVPISNHLYFYWYRQILGQKVEFLVSFYNNEISEKSEIFDDQFSVERPDGSNFTLKIRSTKLEDSAMYFCASSQGLGYNEQFFGPGTRLTVL.

The chain links TRBV9 to TRBJ2-7, with 7 bases identical to TRBD1. The J segment lost 2 bases and the V segment lost 3 bases, leaving 11 bases of the junction unmatched. Germline V gene sequence: CDR1 SGDLS, CDR2 YYNGEE. This CDR3 spans 16 amino acids. The CDR3 DNA follows: TGTGCCAGCAGCGACGACACAGGGGCGTTGACCTACGAGCAGTACTTC. Protein product: CASSDDTGALTYEQYF.

The rearrangement joins TRBV19 to TRBJ1-1, with 11 bases fitting TRBD1. V gave up 3 bases and J gave up 3 bases; unmatched junction bases: 6. The CDR3 covers 16 residues. Germline V gene lookup returns CDR1 LNHDA and CDR2 SQIVND (reference sequence). The CDR3 here is CASSMDRGHRDTEAFF. CDR3 sequence (DNA): TGTGCCAGTAGTATGGACAGGGGGCATCGGGACACTGAAGCTTTCTTT.

This chain uses TRBV7-9 with TRBJ2-2; D is ambiguous. CDR3 length: 16 amino acids. CDR1 is SEHNR and CDR2 is FQNEAQ in the germline V gene (reference sequence). Trimming took 5 bases from V and 1 from J, leaving 14 bases between them. CDR3 loop: CASSELVYLNTGELFF. The DNA of the CDR3 is TGTGCCAGCAGCGAACTGGTCTACCTGAACACCGGGGAGCTGTTTTTT.

This chain uses TRBV19 with TRBJ1-6, with 7 bases lining up with TRBD1. Germline lookup yields CDR1 LNHDA and CDR2 SQIVND (reference sequence). This CDR3 region has 15 residues. V shed 5 bases and J 8 bases; nucleotides not matched to a gene: 9. CDR3 nucleotides: TGTGCCAGTAGTGGGAGGACAGGCACAGATTCACCCCTCCACTTT. Residues: CASSGRTGTDSPLHF.

The chain links TRBV28 to TRBJ2-4; a weak D match, TRBD1 (6 bases). V shed 2 bases and J shed 3 bases, with 11 bases lying between them. The CDR3 runs 15 residues. Germline CDR1 reads MDHEN; CDR2 reads SYDVKM. Here the CDR3 DNA reads TGTGCCAGCAGTTTAAGGGGGAAAGGCAAAAACATTCAGTACTTC. Its translation: CASSLRGKGKNIQYF.